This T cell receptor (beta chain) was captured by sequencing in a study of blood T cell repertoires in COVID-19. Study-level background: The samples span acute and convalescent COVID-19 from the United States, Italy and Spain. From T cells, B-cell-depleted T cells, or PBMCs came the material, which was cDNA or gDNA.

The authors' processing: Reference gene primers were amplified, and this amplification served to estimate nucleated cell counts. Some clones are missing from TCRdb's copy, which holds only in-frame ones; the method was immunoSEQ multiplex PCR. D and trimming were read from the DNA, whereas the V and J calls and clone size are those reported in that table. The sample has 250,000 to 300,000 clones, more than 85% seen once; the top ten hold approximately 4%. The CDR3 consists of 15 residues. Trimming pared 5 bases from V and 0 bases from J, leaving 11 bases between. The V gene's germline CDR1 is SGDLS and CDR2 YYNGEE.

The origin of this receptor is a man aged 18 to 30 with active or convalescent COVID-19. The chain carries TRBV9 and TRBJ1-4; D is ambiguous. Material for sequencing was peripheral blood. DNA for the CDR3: TGTGCCAGCAGTCGTGCTGCAGCAACTAATGAAAAACTGTTTTTT. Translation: CASSRAAATNEKLFF.